Following are 18 T cell receptor beta chains from one sample sequenced in a study of T cells in Graves' hyperthyroidism and ophthalmopathy. Amplified regions were TCR beta CDR3 sequences from RNA transcripts. Researchers ran a first-round RT-PCR on the TCR CDR3 using the HTBI primer set. A single record per CDR3 protein comes from TCRdb applying MiXCR to the multiplex PCR reads. This table has some 350,000 distinct CDR3 sequences, less than 20% appearing once. Sequences were obtained from blood. These receptor sequences come from a woman younger than 35 with Graves' hyperthyroidism that later progressed to Graves' ophthalmopathy.

This clonotype was seen at least ten times. This rearrangement joins TRBV5-1 to TRBJ2-1, with D possibly being TRBD2 (7 bases). Germline V CDR1 and CDR2: SGHRS, YFSETQ. CDR3 length: 15 residues. V shed 4 bases and J shed 8 bases, with 19 bases lying between them. As DNA, the CDR3 is TGCGCCAGCAGCCCGGGGGCCGGGAGGCGGGATGAGCAGTTCTTC. It codes for CASSPGAGRRDEQFF. The full variable domain, its missing parts supplied by reference TRBV5-1 and TRBJ2-1, is KAGVTQTPRYLIKTRGQQVTLSCSPISGHRSVSWYQQTPGQGLQFLFEYFSETQRNKGNFPGRFSGRQFSNSRSEMNVSTLELGDSALYLCASSPGAGRRDEQFFGPGTRLTVL.

This clonotype was recorded many times. CDR3 nucleotides: TGTGCCAGCTCACCACGGAGTCTAGCGGGAGACACAGATACGCAGTATTTT. It yields the protein CASSPRSLAGDTDTQYF. V gene TRBV18 combines with J gene TRBJ2-3; 10 bases fit TRBD2. J was trimmed by 2 bases and V by 1 base; bases with no gene match: 6. This CDR3 has 17 residues. Germline CDR1 and CDR2: KGHSH and LQKENI.

This clonotype was detected many times. The chain carries TRBV20-1 and TRBJ2-3; a weak D match, TRBD1 (7 bases). Per germline, CDR1 DFQATT and CDR2 SNEGSKA (reference sequence). The CDR3 runs to 16 residues. Trimming shortened V by 3 bases and J by 3 bases, and 19 bases separated the two germline ends. As DNA, the CDR3 is TGCAGTGCTAGGATAAGGAGGGGGCTCGGGACAGATACGCAGTATTTT. Amino acids: CSARIRRGLGTDTQYF.

The chain couples TRBV6-2 or TRBV6-3 to TRBJ2-3; D gene unclear. Trimming cost V 6 bases and J 2 bases, with 12 bases left between them. Looked up from germline, CDR1 is MNHEY and CDR2 is SVGEGT. This CDR3 has 14 amino acids. For the CDR3, the DNA is TGTGCCAGCAGCCTCTCTCCTTACACAGATACGCAGTATTTT. Protein sequence: CASSLSPYTDTQYF.

The rearrangement joins TRBV28 to TRBJ1-3; TRBD1 is a possible D gene (6 bases). V was cut by 2 bases and J by 4 bases, with 18 bases left in between. The germline gives CDR1 MDHEN, CDR2 SYDVKM. The CDR3 is 17 amino acids. The DNA of the CDR3 is TGTGCCAGCAGTTTAGGGACAATGCAACTGCGAGGAAACACCATATATTTT. This gives the protein CASSLGTMQLRGNTIYF.

This clonotype came up many times. The chain is built from TRBV30 and TRBJ1-6; no clear D. The CDR3 extends over 10 amino acids. V gave up 5 bases and J gave up 11 bases, with 7 bases separating them. CDR1 is GTSNPN, CDR2 SVGIG, per germline (reference sequence). CDR3: CAWGFPPLHF. CDR3 nucleotide sequence: TGTGCCTGGGGGTTTCCACCCCTCCACTTT.

This clonotype was counted only a few times. The chain has TRBV5-1 and TRBJ2-1; the D gene could be TRBD1 or TRBD2 (5 bases each). This CDR3 is 15 amino acids long. The germline CDR1 and CDR2 sequences are SGHRS and YFSETQ. The V end was cut by 7 bases, the J end by 0 bases, with 14 bases between. The CDR3 DNA reads as TGCGCCAGCGCCCCATGGGGGAGCTCCTACAATGAGCAGTTCTTC. It codes for CASAPWGSSYNEQFF.

Many counts were recorded for this clonotype. The chain recombines TRBV15 with TRBJ2-1, with a weak D call TRBD2 (5 bases). This CDR3 has 17 amino acids. Germline CDR1 and CDR2: LNHNV and YYDKDF (reference sequence). Trimming took off 0 bases at V and 8 bases at J, with 20 bases between the two ends. In nucleotides, the CDR3 is TGTGCCACCAGCAGAGATCTGCGGGCCGCACCGGGCGATGAGCAGTTCTTC. Protein: CATSRDLRAAPGDEQFF.

This chain uses TRBV11-3 with TRBJ2-1; D call uncertain. The germline V gene encodes CDR1 SGHNT and CDR2 YENEEA. With 2 bases removed from V and 7 bases from J, the gap between germline ends came to 9 bases. There are 13 residues in the CDR3. CDR3 loop: CASSLNLRNEQFF. The CDR3 DNA reads TGTGCCAGCAGCTTAAACCTAAGGAATGAGCAGTTCTTC.

This clonotype was observed at least ten times. V usage is TRBV6-6 and J usage is TRBJ1-2, with D maybe TRBD1 (6 bases). The V gene's germline CDR1 is MNHNY and CDR2 SVGAGI (reference sequence). V lost 2 bases, J lost 3 bases, and 16 bases lay in between. This CDR3 has 16 residues. CDR3 loop: CASSYRQTGGYYGYTF. The CDR3, as DNA: TGTGCCAGCAGTTACCGACAGACGGGGGGCTACTATGGCTACACCTTC.

This clonotype was detected many times. The genes are TRBV7-9 and TRBJ1-6; D is uncertain. The CDR3 runs 12 residues. Germline-derived CDR1 and CDR2 are SEHNR and FQNEAQ (reference sequence). V lost 5 bases and J 10 bases, leaving 9 bases between the germline ends. As DNA, the CDR3 is TGTGCCAGCAGCCAGCCGAGGTCACCCCTCCACTTT. Its protein product is CASSQPRSPLHF.

Concerning this clonotype itself: A clone one base away is much larger, so this may be a read error. The rearrangement links TRBV7-9 to TRBJ2-1; TRBD2 matches at 13 bases. The CDR3 is 17 amino acids. Trimming removed 7 bases from V and 2 bases from J; junction bases left unmatched: 8. Germline V gene data show CDR1 as SEHNR and CDR2 as FQNEAQ (reference sequence). CDR3 nucleotides: TGTGCCAGCAACTCTGGACTAGCGGGAGTTACCTACAATGAGCAGTTCTTC. Its translation: CASNSGLAGVTYNEQFF.

This clonotype was detected a few times. The V gene is TRBV4-1, the J gene TRBJ1-5, with D unresolved. Germline CDR1 and CDR2: MGHRA and YSYEKL. The CDR3 has 16 residues. V lost 3 bases to trimming and J lost 2 bases, with 14 bases between them. CDR3 in amino acids: CASSHTVPWGNQPQHF. CDR3 in DNA: TGCGCCAGCAGCCATACCGTCCCTTGGGGCAATCAGCCCCAGCATTTT.

This clonotype was counted only a few times. The gene calls are TRBV11-2 and TRBJ2-2; D is unresolved. Trimming took 0 bases from V and 5 from J, leaving 16 bases between them. Germline V gene data show CDR1 as SGHAT and CDR2 as FQNNGV. The CDR3 covers 17 residues. CDR3 nucleotide sequence: TGTGCCAGCAGCTTAGATCCCTGGACGTTGCGGACCGGGGAGCTGTTTTTT. Its protein is CASSLDPWTLRTGELFF.

This clonotype has ten or more counts. The chain employs TRBV12-3 or TRBV12-4 and TRBJ1-2; 7 nucleotides line up with TRBD1. Trimming cost V 1 base and J 4 bases; bases outside gene matches: 3. The CDR3 covers 14 residues. This CDR3 is CASSLVRTGYGYTF. As DNA, the CDR3 is TGTGCCAGCAGTTTAGTGAGGACAGGCTATGGCTACACCTTC.

DNA for the CDR3: TGTGCCAGCTCACCGACAGGGGGGTCAGAGACCCAGTACTTC. It yields the protein CASSPTGGSETQYF. The gene calls are TRBV18 and TRBJ2-5; 9 bases match TRBD1. Germline CDR1 is KGHSH and CDR2 is LQKENI. The CDR3 spans 14 residues. Trimming cost V 3 bases and J 4 bases; bases outside gene matches: 3.

This clonotype was counted ten times or more. The rearrangement joins TRBV5-1 to TRBJ2-7; 14 bases fit TRBD2. V shed 0 bases and J 4 bases; nucleotides not matched to a gene: 9. CDR1 and CDR2 from the germline V gene are SGHRS and YFSETQ. CDR3 length: 18 amino acids. The CDR3 sequence: CASSLAEGLAGVVYEQYF. The CDR3 nucleotides are TGCGCCAGCAGCTTGGCCGAGGGACTAGCGGGAGTGGTGTACGAGCAGTACTTC.

V usage is TRBV29-1 and J usage is TRBJ2-7; D ambiguous. The CDR3 has 12 amino acids. CDR1 and CDR2 (germline): SQVTM, ANQGSEA. V lost 4 bases and J lost 2, with 9 bases in between. CDR3 coding DNA: TGCAGCGTTGTTTGCCCCACCTACGAGCAGTACTTC. Its translation is CSVVCPTYEQYF.